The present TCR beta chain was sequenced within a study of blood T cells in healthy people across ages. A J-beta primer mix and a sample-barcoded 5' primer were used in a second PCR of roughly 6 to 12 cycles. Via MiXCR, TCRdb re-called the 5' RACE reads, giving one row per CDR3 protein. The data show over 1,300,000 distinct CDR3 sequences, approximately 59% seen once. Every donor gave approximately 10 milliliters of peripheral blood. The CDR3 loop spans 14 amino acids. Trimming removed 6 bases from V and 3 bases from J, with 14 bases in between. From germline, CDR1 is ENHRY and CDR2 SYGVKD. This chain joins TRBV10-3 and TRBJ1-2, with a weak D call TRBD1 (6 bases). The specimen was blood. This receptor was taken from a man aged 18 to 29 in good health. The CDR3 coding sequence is TGTGCCATCAGGAGACAGGAAGGGGACTATGGCTACACCTTC. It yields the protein CAIRRQEGDYGYTF.